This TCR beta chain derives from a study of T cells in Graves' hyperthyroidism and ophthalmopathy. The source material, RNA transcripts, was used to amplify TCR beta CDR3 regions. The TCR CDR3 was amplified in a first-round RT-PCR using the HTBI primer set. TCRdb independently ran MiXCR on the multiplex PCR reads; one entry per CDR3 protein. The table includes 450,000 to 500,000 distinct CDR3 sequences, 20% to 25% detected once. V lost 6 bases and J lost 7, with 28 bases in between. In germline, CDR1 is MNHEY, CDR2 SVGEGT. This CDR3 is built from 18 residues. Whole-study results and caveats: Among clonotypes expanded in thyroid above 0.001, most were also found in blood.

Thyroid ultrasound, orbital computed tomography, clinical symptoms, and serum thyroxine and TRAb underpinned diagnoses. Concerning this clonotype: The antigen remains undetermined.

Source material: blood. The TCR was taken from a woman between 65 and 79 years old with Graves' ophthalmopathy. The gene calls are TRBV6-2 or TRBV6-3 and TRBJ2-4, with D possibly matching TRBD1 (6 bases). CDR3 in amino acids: CASSSMNPRGHRRNIQYF. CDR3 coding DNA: TGTGCCAGCAGCTCAATGAACCCTAGGGGACATCGGCGGAACATTCAGTACTTC.